The 29 T cell receptor beta chains below all came from one sample that was sequenced in a study of blood T cell repertoires in COVID-19. Sequenced by immunoSEQ multiplex PCR; TCRdb stores in-frame clones only, minus some. Here the sample spans around 310,000 clones, about 90% being singletons. Sequenced sample: peripheral blood. The receptors come from a woman aged 40 to 55 with COVID-19, enrolled during active disease.

The V and J genes are TRBV5-5 and TRBJ1-5; 7 positions match TRBD1. The V gene end was trimmed by 4 bases and the J gene end by 9 bases; junction bases not matched to a gene: 10. CDR1 is SGHKS and CDR2 is YYEKEE in the germline V gene (reference sequence). This CDR3 has 14 residues. CDR3 sequence reads: CASSAGTANRPQHF. Here the CDR3 DNA reads TGTGCCAGCAGCGCCGGGACAGCCAATAGGCCCCAGCATTTT.

The chain is built from TRBV10-3 and TRBJ1-1; 7 nucleotides agree with TRBD1. Germline V gene lookup returns CDR1 ENHRY and CDR2 SYGVKD. CDR3 length equals 14 residues. The V and J ends lost 6 bases and 5 bases, in that order; junction bases with no gene match: 9. CDR3 nucleotides: TGTGCCATCAGCGACAGGGTAGAGGGGACTGAAGCTTTCTTT. This sequence encodes CAISDRVEGTEAFF.

This chain links TRBV27 with TRBJ1-2; 9 nucleotides match TRBD1. CDR3 length: 16 residues. J gave up 2 bases and V 5 bases, and 9 bases lay outside the gene matches. Germline V CDR1 and CDR2: MNHEY, SMNVEV (reference sequence). The CDR3 spells CASSGGPGQGNYGYTF. Here the CDR3 DNA reads TGTGCCAGCAGTGGGGGCCCCGGACAGGGGAACTATGGCTACACCTTC.

A single count supports this clone. This chain connects TRBV9 to TRBJ2-7, with TRBD1 matching over 10 bases. Germline CDR1 SGDLS, CDR2 YYNGEE. Trimming removed 2 bases from V and 7 bases from J; junction bases left unmatched: 15. The CDR3 runs to 17 residues. The CDR3 DNA is TGTGCCAGCAGCGTCGGGACAGGGGTCCCCGGAGTGGGAGAGCAGTACTTC. This encodes CASSVGTGVPGVGEQYF. Complete variable domain (other parts from reference TRBV9 and TRBJ2-7): DSGVTQTPKHLITATGQRVTLRCSPRSGDLSVYWYQQSLDQGLQFLIQYYNGEERAKGNILERFSAQQFPDLHSELNLSSLELGDSALYFCASSVGTGVPGVGEQYFGPGTRLTVT.

This chain links TRBV24-1 with TRBJ1-5, with D hard to call. The CDR3 runs 14 residues. Germline V gene data show CDR1 as KGHDR and CDR2 as SFDVKD. The V gene lost 7 bases and the J gene lost 4 bases, with 13 bases spanning the gap. CDR3 sequence (DNA): TGTGCCACCAGCACTACGAGCGGGAATCAGCCCCAGCATTTT. This codes for CATSTTSGNQPQHF.

The J gene is TRBJ1-2, the V gene TRBV30, with 9 bases fitting TRBD1. This CDR3 comprises 13 residues. Germline-derived CDR1 and CDR2 are GTSNPN and SVGIG (reference sequence). Unmatched junction bases numbered 10, after V lost 8 bases and J lost 6 bases. The CDR3 region has the DNA TGTGCCGGAAGCCGGGACAGGGACAATGGCTACACCTTC. It codes for CAGSRDRDNGYTF.

The chain recombines TRBV4-3 with TRBJ2-7; D unclear. V lost 0 bases, J lost 1 base, and 19 bases lay in between. The CDR3 runs to 18 residues. Per the germline V gene, CDR1 is LGHNA and CDR2 is YSLEER. CDR3 region: CASSQDGFLTAGSYEQYF. The CDR3, as DNA: TGCGCCAGCAGCCAAGATGGGTTTTTGACGGCAGGTTCCTACGAGCAGTACTTC.

The rearrangement joins TRBV5-1 to TRBJ2-7, with 8 bases that match TRBD1. This CDR3 is 15 amino acids long. Per the germline V gene, CDR1 is SGHRS and CDR2 is YFSETQ. Trimming at V came to 3 bases and at J to 2 bases, leaving 7 bases not matched to a gene. The CDR3 region has the DNA TGCGCCAGCAGCTGGAGGACAGGGATCGCCTACGAGCAGTACTTC. It yields the protein CASSWRTGIAYEQYF.

The chain has TRBV2 and TRBJ2-5; 7 bases are shared with TRBD1. The CDR3 is 13 residues long. V dropped 6 bases and J dropped 4; count of bases not matched to a gene: 5. Germline V CDR1 and CDR2: SNHLY, FYNNEI. CDR3 protein: CASRDRVGETQYF. CDR3 DNA: TGTGCCAGCAGAGACAGGGTCGGAGAGACCCAGTACTTC.

This sequence joins TRBV30 and TRBJ2-7, with 8 nucleotides matching TRBD2. Germline V gives CDR1 GTSNPN, CDR2 SVGIG (reference sequence). The J segment lost 6 bases and the V segment lost 3 bases, leaving 10 bases of the junction unmatched. CDR3 size: 14 residues. CDR3 nucleotides: TGTGCCTGGAGGCTGCCCGGGACTAGGATCGAGCAGTACTTC. Amino acids: CAWRLPGTRIEQYF. Drawing the rest from reference TRBV30 and TRBJ2-7, the complete variable domain is SQTIHQWPATLVQPVGSPLSLECTVEGTSNPNLYWYRQAAGRGLQLLFYSVGIGQISSEVPQNLSASRPQDRQFILSSKKLLLSDSGFYLCAWRLPGTRIEQYFGPGTRLTVT.

The chain links TRBV5-4 to TRBJ1-1, with a possible D match to TRBD1 (6 bases). V lost 0 bases and J lost 1, with 10 bases in between. The germline CDR1 and CDR2 sequences are SGHNT and YYREEE (reference sequence). This CDR3 is built from 15 residues. The chain's CDR3 is CASSLGGLSNTEAFF. The CDR3 region has the DNA TGTGCCAGCAGCTTGGGGGGGCTTTCGAACACTGAAGCTTTCTTT.

The gene calls are TRBV7-6 and TRBJ1-1; TRBD1 matches at 7 bases. Trimming took 3 bases from V and 0 from J; bases not matched to a gene: 7. Germline loops: CDR1 SGHVS, CDR2 FNYEAQ. The CDR3 length is 16 residues. This CDR3 reads CASSLTGLSVNTEAFF. CDR3 coding DNA: TGTGCCAGCAGCTTGACAGGGCTTTCCGTGAACACTGAAGCTTTCTTT.

The gene calls are TRBV9 and TRBJ1-2, with 7 bases identical to TRBD1. The CDR3 runs 16 residues. Germline V gene sequence: CDR1 SGDLS, CDR2 YYNGEE. Germline trimming cut 0 bases from V and 4 bases from J; bases unmatched to any gene: 9. CDR3 bases: TGTGCCAGCAGCGTAGAGGGGGCAGGGGATGCCTATGGCTACACCTTC. Residues: CASSVEGAGDAYGYTF.

The genes are TRBV5-1 and TRBJ2-2, with 8 bases matching TRBD2. The CDR3 consists of 17 residues. Germline CDR1 is SGHRS and CDR2 is YFSETQ. Losses at the gene ends were 4 bases for V and 7 bases for J; bases not matched to a gene: 15. The chain's CDR3 is CASSIASGRGLGGELFF. CDR3 in DNA: TGCGCCAGCAGCATAGCTAGCGGGCGAGGGCTTGGCGGGGAGCTGTTTTTT.

This clone showed up just once. The V gene is TRBV3-1 (or the pseudogene TRBV3-2), the J gene TRBJ1-1, with TRBD1 matching over 7 bases. V was pared by 1 base and J by 0 bases, with 5 bases of the junction left unmatched. The length of the CDR3 is 16 residues. CDR1 and CDR2 (germline): LGHDT, YNNKEL (reference sequence). The CDR3 is CASSQGDSNMNTEAFF. For the CDR3, the DNA is TGTGCCAGCAGCCAAGGGGACAGTAACATGAACACTGAAGCTTTCTTT.

The chain links TRBV4-3 to TRBJ2-2; a weak D match, TRBD1 (5 bases). V was pared by 1 base and J by 0 bases, with 15 bases between. CDR3 size: 18 residues. Germline V gene sequence: CDR1 LGHNA, CDR2 YSLEER. The CDR3 sequence is CASSQVLWTSANTGELFF. The DNA for the CDR3 is TGCGCCAGCAGCCAAGTCCTATGGACATCCGCGAACACCGGGGAGCTGTTTTTT.

This clone is a singleton in its sample. The genes are TRBV30 and TRBJ2-3, with 16 nucleotides matching TRBD2. The V gene's germline CDR1 is GTSNPN and CDR2 SVGIG (reference sequence). CDR3 length: 18 amino acids. V shed 7 bases, J shed 1 base, and the junction held 11 bases outside the gene matches. As DNA, the CDR3 is TGTGCCTCCGCCCAGGGACTAGCGGGGGGGCTAGGCACAGATACGCAGTATTTT. Translating gives CASAQGLAGGLGTDTQYF.

This clone came up once. V and J are TRBV6-4 and TRBJ2-1; 8 positions agree with TRBD2. This CDR3 comprises 15 residues. V lost 3 bases, J lost 4 bases, and 5 bases stayed unmatched. Germline V gives CDR1 MRHNA, CDR2 SNTAGT. In nucleotides, the CDR3 is TGTGCCAGCAGTGAAGTAGCGGGAACATACAATGAGCAGTTCTTC. It encodes CASSEVAGTYNEQFF.

The rearrangement links TRBV7-8 to TRBJ2-1; TRBD1 aligns across 7 bases. This CDR3 spans 15 amino acids. Looked up from germline, CDR1 is SGHVS and CDR2 is FQNEAQ. After removal of 5 bases from V and 3 bases from J, the junction contained 7 bases not matched to a gene. The CDR3 region is CASSRDRVSYNEQFF. Here the CDR3 DNA reads TGTGCCAGCAGCCGAGACAGGGTGAGCTACAATGAGCAGTTCTTC.

This chain links TRBV11-3 with TRBJ2-3, with 7 bases that match TRBD1. J gave up 1 base and V 6 bases, and 13 bases lay outside the gene matches. Germline loops: CDR1 SGHNT, CDR2 YENEEA. The CDR3 totals 17 residues. CDR3 in DNA: TGTGCCAGCAGTCAAACCTGGGGAACAGGGGGCACAGATACGCAGTATTTT. Amino acids: CASSQTWGTGGTDTQYF. Full variable domain (rest looked up from reference TRBV11-3 and TRBJ2-3): EAGVVQSPRYKIIEKKQPVAFWCNPISGHNTLYWYLQNLGQGPELLIRYENEEAVDDSQLPKDRFSAERLKGVDSTLKIQPAELGDSAVYLCASSQTWGTGGTDTQYFGPGTRLTVL.

This clone was detected a few times. V usage is TRBV7-9 and J usage is TRBJ1-4; D is unresolved. Germline V lookup: CDR1 SEHNR, CDR2 FQNEAQ (reference sequence). The V gene lost 1 base and the J gene lost 10 bases, with 13 bases spanning the gap. The CDR3 has 14 residues. CDR3 loop: CASSLGAASGKLFF. CDR3 nucleotides: TGTGCCAGCAGCTTAGGGGCAGCCTCCGGAAAACTGTTTTTT.

V and J are TRBV7-6 and TRBJ1-5; the match to TRBD1 covers 7 bases. Germline trimming cut 2 bases from V and 6 bases from J; bases unmatched to any gene: 7. Looked up from germline, CDR1 is SGHVS and CDR2 is FNYEAQ. The CDR3 runs to 15 residues. The CDR3 coding sequence is TGTGCCAGCAGCTTATTTGAGACAGGGCCTCAGCCCCAGCATTTT. Its protein product is CASSLFETGPQPQHF.

This chain uses TRBV5-4 with TRBJ1-1; unclear D gene. V lost 3 bases, J lost 5 bases, and 8 bases lay in between. The CDR3 covers 12 residues. In germline, CDR1 is SGHNT, CDR2 YYREEE (reference sequence). CDR3 DNA sequence: TGTGCCAGCAGCTGGAGGGCGACTGAAGCTTTCTTT. Amino acid sequence: CASSWRATEAFF.

The rearrangement links TRBV18 to TRBJ2-1; D is uncertain. This CDR3 region has 17 residues. V lost 3 bases and J lost 0, with 15 bases in between. In germline, CDR1 is KGHSH, CDR2 LQKENI. CDR3 residues: CASSPLERSSSYNEQFF. In DNA form, the CDR3 reads TGTGCCAGCTCACCCTTAGAGCGTTCGAGCTCCTACAATGAGCAGTTCTTC.

V usage is TRBV4-1 and J usage is TRBJ1-5; D unclear. The V and J ends lost 3 bases and 5 bases respectively, with 11 bases between them. This CDR3 is built from 14 residues. Germline-derived CDR1 and CDR2 are MGHRA and YSYEKL. The CDR3 protein is CASSQAQFDQPQHF. CDR3 coding DNA: TGCGCCAGCAGCCAGGCCCAATTTGATCAGCCCCAGCATTTT.

The chain links TRBV5-1 to TRBJ1-1; no firm D call. Germline V gene sequence: CDR1 SGHRS, CDR2 YFSETQ. This CDR3 contains 10 residues. V dropped 5 bases and J dropped 9 bases, with 8 bases sitting between them. CDR3 sequence (DNA): TGCGCCAGCAGGCGTAAAAAAGCTTTCTTT. Its translation: CASRRKKAFF.

This clone occurred once. V and J are TRBV7-2 and TRBJ1-5, with 10 bases identical to TRBD1. The junction had 3 bases not matched to a gene; V was cut back by 1 base and J by 6 bases. This CDR3 comprises 15 residues. The germline CDR1 and CDR2 sequences are SGHTA and FQGNSA. CDR3 residues: CASSLGQGAGQPQHF. The CDR3 DNA reads TGTGCCAGCAGCTTAGGACAGGGGGCAGGTCAGCCCCAGCATTTT.

This rearrangement joins TRBV19 to TRBJ1-5, with TRBD1 as a possible D gene (6 bases). CDR1 is LNHDA, CDR2 SQIVND, per germline (reference sequence). This CDR3 is 16 amino acids long. V was shortened by 1 base and J by 11 bases, with 21 bases between the two germline ends. CDR3 nucleotide sequence: TGTGCCAGTAGTATAGGGACTAGGGGGTACCTTTTGGCCCAGCATTTT. This translates into CASSIGTRGYLLAQHF.

This chain connects TRBV7-2 to TRBJ1-6; a possible D gene is TRBD1 (5 bases). The CDR3 length is 15 residues. Germline V gives CDR1 SGHTA, CDR2 FQGNSA. Deletions cut 1 base from V and 9 bases from J, with 13 bases between. This chain's CDR3 is CASSLVGPGGSPLHF. CDR3 nucleotide sequence: TGTGCCAGCAGCTTAGTGGGACCCGGGGGTTCACCCCTCCACTTT.